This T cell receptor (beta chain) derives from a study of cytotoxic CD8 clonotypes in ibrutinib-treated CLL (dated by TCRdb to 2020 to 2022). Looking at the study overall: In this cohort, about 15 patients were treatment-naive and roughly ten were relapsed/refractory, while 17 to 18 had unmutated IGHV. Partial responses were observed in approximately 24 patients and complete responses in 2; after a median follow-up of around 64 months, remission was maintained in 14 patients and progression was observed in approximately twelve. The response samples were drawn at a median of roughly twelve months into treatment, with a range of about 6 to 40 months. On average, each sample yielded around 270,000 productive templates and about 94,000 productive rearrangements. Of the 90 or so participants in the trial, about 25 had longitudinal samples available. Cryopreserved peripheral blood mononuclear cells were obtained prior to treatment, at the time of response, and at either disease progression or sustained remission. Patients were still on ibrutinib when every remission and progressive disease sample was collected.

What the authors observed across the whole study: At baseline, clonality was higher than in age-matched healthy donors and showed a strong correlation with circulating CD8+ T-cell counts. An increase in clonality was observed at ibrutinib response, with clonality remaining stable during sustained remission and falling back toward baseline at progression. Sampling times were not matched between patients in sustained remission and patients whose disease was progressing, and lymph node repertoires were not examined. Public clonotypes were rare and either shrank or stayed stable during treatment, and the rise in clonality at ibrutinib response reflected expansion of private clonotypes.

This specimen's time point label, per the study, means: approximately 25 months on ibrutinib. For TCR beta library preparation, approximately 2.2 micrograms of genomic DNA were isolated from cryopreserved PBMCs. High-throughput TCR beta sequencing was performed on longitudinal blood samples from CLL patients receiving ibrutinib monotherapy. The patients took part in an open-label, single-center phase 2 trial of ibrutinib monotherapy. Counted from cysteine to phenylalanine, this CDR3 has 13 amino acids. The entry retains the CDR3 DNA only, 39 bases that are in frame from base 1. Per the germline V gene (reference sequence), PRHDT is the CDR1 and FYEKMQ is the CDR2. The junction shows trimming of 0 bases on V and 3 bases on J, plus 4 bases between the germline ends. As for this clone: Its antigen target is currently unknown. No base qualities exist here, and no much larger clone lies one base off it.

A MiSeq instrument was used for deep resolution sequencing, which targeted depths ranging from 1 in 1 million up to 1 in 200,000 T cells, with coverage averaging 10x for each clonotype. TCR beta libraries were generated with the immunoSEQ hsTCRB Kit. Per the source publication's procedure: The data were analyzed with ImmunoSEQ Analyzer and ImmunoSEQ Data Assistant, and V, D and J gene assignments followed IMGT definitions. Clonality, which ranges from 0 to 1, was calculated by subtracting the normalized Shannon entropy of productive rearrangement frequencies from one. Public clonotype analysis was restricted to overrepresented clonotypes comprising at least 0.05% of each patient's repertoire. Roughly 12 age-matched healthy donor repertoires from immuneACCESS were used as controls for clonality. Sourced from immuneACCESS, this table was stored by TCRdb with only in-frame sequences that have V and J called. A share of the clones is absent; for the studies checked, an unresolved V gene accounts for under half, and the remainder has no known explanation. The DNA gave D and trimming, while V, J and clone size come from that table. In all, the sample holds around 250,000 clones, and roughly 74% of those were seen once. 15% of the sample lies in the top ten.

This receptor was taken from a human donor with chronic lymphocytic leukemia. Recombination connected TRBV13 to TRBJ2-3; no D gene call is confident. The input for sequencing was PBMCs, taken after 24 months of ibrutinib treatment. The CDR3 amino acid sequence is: CASSLGLTDTQYF. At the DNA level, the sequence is TGTGCCAGCAGCTTAGGACTAACAGATACGCAGTATTTT.